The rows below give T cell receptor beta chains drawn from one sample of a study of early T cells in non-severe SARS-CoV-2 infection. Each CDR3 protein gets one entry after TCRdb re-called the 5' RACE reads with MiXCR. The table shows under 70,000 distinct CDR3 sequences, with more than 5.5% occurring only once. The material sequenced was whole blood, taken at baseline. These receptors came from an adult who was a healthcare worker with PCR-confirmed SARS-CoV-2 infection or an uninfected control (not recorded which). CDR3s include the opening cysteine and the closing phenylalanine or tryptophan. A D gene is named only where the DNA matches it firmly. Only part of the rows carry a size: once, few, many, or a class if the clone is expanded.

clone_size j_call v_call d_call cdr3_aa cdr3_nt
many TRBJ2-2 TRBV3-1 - CASSQDQDTRTGELFF TGTGCCAGCAGCCAAGATCAAGACACACGGACCGGGGAGCTGTTTTTT
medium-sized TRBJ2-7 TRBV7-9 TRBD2 CASSSSGTSGSLEQYF TGTGCCAGCAGCTCGAGCGGGACTAGCGGGAGTCTGGAGCAGTACTTC
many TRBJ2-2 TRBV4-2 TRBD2 CASGLAGVNGGELFF TGTGCCAGCGGACTAGCGGGAGTAAACGGCGGGGAGCTGTTTTTT
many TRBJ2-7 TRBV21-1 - CASRITGTGGNEQYF TGTGCCAGCAGAATTACCGGGACAGGGGGTAACGAGCAGTACTTC
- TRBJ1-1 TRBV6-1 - CASGRQNTEAFF TGTGCCAGCGGCAGACAAAACACTGAAGCTTTCTTT
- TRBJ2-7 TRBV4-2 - CASSGQAAYEQYF TGTGCCAGCAGCGGGCAGGCGGCCTACGAGCAGTACTTC
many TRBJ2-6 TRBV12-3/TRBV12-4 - CASSPDSGANVLTF TGTGCCAGCAGCCCAGACTCTGGGGCCAACGTCCTGACTTTC
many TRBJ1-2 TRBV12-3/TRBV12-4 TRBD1 CASIPGTGGSFWGYTF TGTGCCAGCATTCCCGGGACAGGGGGCTCTTTCTGGGGCTACACCTTC
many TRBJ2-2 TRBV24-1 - CATSDPGGSNTGELFF TGTGCCACCAGTGACCCGGGTGGGTCGAACACCGGGGAGCTGTTTTTT
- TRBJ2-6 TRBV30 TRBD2 CAWSLAGVSGANVLTF TGTGCCTGGAGTCTAGCGGGGGTCTCTGGGGCCAACGTCCTGACTTTC
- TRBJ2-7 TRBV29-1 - CSVQTRGLSYEQYF TGCAGCGTTCAGACCAGGGGCCTCTCCTACGAGCAGTACTTC
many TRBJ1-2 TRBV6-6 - CASSYVRQTNYGYTF TGTGCCAGCAGTTACGTCCGACAGACTAACTATGGCTACACCTTC
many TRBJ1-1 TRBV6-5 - CASSYEGQHYEEAFF TGTGCCAGCAGTTACGAAGGACAACATTATGAGGAAGCTTTCTTT
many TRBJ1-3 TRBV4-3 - CASSQGGAGNTIYF TGCGCCAGCAGCCAAGGAGGGGCGGGAAACACCATATATTTT
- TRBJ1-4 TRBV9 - CASSVEVGINEKLFF TGTGCCAGCAGCGTAGAGGTCGGAATAAATGAAAAACTGTTTTTT
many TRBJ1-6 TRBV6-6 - CASSPASPLHF TGTGCCAGCAGCCCAGCTTCACCCCTCCATTTT
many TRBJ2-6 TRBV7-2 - CASSLGGSGANVLTF TGTGCCAGCAGCTTAGGAGGGTCCGGGGCCAACGTCCTGACTTTC
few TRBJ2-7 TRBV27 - CASSPSQMYSSYEQYF TGTGCCAGCAGTCCCTCCCAGATGTACAGCTCCTACGAGCAGTACTTC
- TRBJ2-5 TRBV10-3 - CAISANQETQYF TGTGCCATCAGTGCAAACCAAGAGACCCAGTACTTC
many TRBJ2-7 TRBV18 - CASSPTGTATYEQYF TGTGCCAGCTCACCGACCGGGACTGCTACCTACGAGCAGTACTTC